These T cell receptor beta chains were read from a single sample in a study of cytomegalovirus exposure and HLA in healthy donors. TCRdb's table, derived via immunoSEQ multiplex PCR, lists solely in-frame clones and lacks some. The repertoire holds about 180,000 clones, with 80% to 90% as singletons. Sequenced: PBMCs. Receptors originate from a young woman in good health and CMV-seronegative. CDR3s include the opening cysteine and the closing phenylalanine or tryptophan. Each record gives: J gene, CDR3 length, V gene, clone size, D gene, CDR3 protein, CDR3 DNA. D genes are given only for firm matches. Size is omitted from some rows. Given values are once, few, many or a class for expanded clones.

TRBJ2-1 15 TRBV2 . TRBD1 CASSHPGQGVGEQFF TGTGCCAGCAGTCACCCCGGACAGGGGGTGGGTGAGCAGTTCTTC
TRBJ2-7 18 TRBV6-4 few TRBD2 CASSDSKWTSGGDYEQYF TGTGCCAGCAGTGACTCGAAATGGACTAGCGGGGGGGACTACGAGCAGTACTTC
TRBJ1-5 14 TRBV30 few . CAWSVGGDNQPQHF TGTGCCTGGAGTGTAGGAGGGGACAATCAGCCCCAGCATTTT
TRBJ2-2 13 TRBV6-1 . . CASQVKDTGELFF TGTGCCAGTCAGGTGAAGGACACCGGGGAGCTGTTTTTT
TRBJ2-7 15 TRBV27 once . CASSFRLTDSYEQYF TGTGCCAGCAGTTTTAGACTAACCGACTCCTACGAGCAGTACTTC
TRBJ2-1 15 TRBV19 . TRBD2 CASTIGGGAVNEQFF TGTGCCAGTACCATAGGCGGGGGGGCCGTAAATGAGCAGTTCTTC
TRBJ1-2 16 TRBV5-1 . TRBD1 CASSLDNRGGNYGYTF TGCGCCAGCAGCTTGGACAACAGGGGAGGTAACTATGGCTACACCTTC
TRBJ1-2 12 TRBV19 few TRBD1 CATRQGNYGYTF TGTGCCACCCGACAGGGGAACTATGGCTACACCTTC
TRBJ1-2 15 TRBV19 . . CASSISGGWNYGYTF TGTGCCAGTAGTATATCGGGAGGTTGGAACTATGGCTACACCTTC
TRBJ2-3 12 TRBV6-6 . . CASSPREDTQYF TGTGCCAGCAGCCCCAGGGAAGATACGCAGTATTTT
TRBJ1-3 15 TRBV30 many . CAWSGDRHSGNTIYF TGTGCCTGGAGTGGTGACAGGCACTCTGGAAACACCATATATTTT
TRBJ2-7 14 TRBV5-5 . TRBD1 CASSPGTETYEQYF TGTGCCAGCAGCCCTGGGACAGAAACCTACGAGCAGTACTTC
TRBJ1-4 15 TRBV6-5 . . CASSSSGRVWEKLFF TGTGCCAGCAGCTCCTCGGGCAGGGTTTGGGAAAAACTGTTTTTT
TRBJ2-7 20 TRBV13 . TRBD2 CASSPKHQGLAGPPSYEQYF TGTGCCAGCAGCCCGAAACATCAGGGACTAGCGGGGCCCCCCTCCTACGAGCAGTACTTC
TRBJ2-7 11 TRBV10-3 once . CAIRSAYEQYF TGTGCCATCAGGTCAGCCTACGAGCAGTACTTC
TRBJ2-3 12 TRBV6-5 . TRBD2 CASRPTSGSQYF TGTGCCAGCAGGCCGACTAGCGGTAGTCAGTATTTT
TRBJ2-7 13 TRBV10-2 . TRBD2 CASSVGGGYEQYF TGCGCCAGCAGTGTGGGGGGGGGTTACGAGCAGTACTTC
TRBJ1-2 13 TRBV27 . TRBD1 CASSTTGGYGYTF TGTGCCAGCAGTACGACAGGGGGCTATGGCTACACCTTC
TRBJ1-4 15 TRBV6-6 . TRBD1 CASSAKGQTTEKLFF TGTGCCAGCAGTGCAAAGGGACAGACGACTGAAAAACTGTTTTTT
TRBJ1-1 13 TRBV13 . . CASSLQGSGVAFF TGTGCCAGCAGCTTACAAGGGAGTGGGGTAGCTTTCTTT
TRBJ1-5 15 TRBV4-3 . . CASSQEYRAWQPQHF TGCGCCAGCAGCCAAGAATACAGGGCTTGGCAGCCCCAGCATTTT
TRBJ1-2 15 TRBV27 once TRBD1 CASRAGTGKLDGYTF TGTGCCAGCAGGGCGGGGACAGGGAAATTGGATGGCTACACCTTC
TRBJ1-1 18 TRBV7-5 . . CVRSLMNGSSGRDTEAFF TGTGTCAGAAGCTTAATGAATGGATCGAGTGGGAGGGACACTGAAGCTTTCTTT
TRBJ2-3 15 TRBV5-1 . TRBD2 CASSARRDYTDTQYF TGCGCCAGCAGCGCCCGTCGGGACTACACAGATACGCAGTATTTT
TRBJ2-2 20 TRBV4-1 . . CASSQVHPSQGRHTTGELFF TGCGCCAGCAGCCAAGTCCACCCCTCGCAGGGTAGGCACACGACCGGGGAGCTGTTTTTT
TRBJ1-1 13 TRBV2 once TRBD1 CASTPGTGTEAFF TGTGCCAGCACACCGGGGACAGGCACTGAAGCTTTCTTT
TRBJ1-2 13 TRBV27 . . CASSLTGSYGYTF TGTGCCAGCAGTTTGACGGGGAGCTATGGCTACACCTTC
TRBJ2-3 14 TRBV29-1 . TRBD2 CSGRSGASWDTQYF TGCAGCGGAAGGAGCGGGGCCTCATGGGATACGCAGTATTTT
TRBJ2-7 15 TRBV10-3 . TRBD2 CAISEVASGGYEQYF TGTGCCATCAGTGAGGTGGCTAGCGGGGGTTACGAGCAGTACTTC
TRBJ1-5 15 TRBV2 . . CASSRRTVDSQPQHF TGTGCCAGCAGCCGAAGGACAGTCGATTCTCAGCCCCAGCATTTT
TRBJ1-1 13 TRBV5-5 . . CASSLGAGTEAFF TGTGCCAGCAGCTTGGGGGCAGGGACTGAAGCTTTCTTT
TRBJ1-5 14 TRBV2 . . CARGGQDSNQPQHF TGTGCCAGGGGGGGGCAGGATAGCAATCAGCCCCAGCATTTT
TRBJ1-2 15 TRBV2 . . CASSEASGWNYGYTF TGTGCCAGCAGTGAAGCGAGCGGGTGGAACTATGGCTACACCTTC
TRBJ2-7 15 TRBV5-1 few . CASSYPGGGAYEQYF TGCGCCAGCAGCTATCCCGGAGGGGGCGCCTACGAGCAGTACTTC
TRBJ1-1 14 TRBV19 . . CASSIPGMNTEAFF TGTGCCAGTAGTATCCCAGGGATGAACACTGAAGCTTTCTTT
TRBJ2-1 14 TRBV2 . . CASSAGSGDNEQFF TGTGCCAGCAGTGCCGGTAGCGGAGACAATGAGCAGTTCTTC
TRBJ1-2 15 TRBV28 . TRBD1 CASSSRGTGDYGYTF TGTGCCAGCAGTTCCCGGGGGACAGGGGACTATGGCTACACCTTC
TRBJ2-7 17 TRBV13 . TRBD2 CASSFGLAGGPRYEQYF TGTGCCAGCAGCTTCGGACTAGCGGGGGGGCCTAGGTACGAGCAGTACTTC
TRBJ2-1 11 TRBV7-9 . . CASSPAYEQFF TGTGCCAGCAGTCCTGCGTATGAGCAGTTCTTC
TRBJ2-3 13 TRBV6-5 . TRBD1 CASSRDRADTQYF TGTGCCAGCAGTAGGGACAGGGCAGATACGCAGTATTTT
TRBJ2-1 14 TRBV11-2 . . CASSHGGQLNEQFF TGTGCCAGCAGCCACGGGGGGCAGCTCAATGAGCAGTTCTTC
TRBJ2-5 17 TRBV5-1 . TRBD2 CASSLRRGEIRQETQYF TGCGCCAGCAGCTTGCGGCGGGGGGAAATCCGCCAAGAGACCCAGTACTTC
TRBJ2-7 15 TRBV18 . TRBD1 CASSPGQGAAYEQYF TGTGCCAGCTCACCCGGACAGGGGGCCGCCTACGAGCAGTACTTC